Detailed here is one T cell receptor (beta chain). Its antigen target is currently unknown. It has no much larger one-base neighbor in the sample; base qualities were not kept. The CDR3, from cysteine to phenylalanine, totals 13 residues. Left in the record is the CDR3 DNA by itself, 39 bases read in frame from the first base. V was cut back by 3 bases and J by 8 bases, leaving a gap of 13 bases between them. From a lookup of the germline V gene, CDR1 and CDR2 are MDHEN and SYDVKM. Collaborating institutions collected whole blood in K2EDTA tubes following their own protocols. For TCRbeta analysis, collaborator samples were shipped as frozen whole blood, as isolated PBMCs, or as DNA extracted from either sample type. This sample stems from a study of blood T cell repertoires in COVID-19 (TCRdb year 2020). Study-wide context: Collaborator samples came from the United States, Italy and Spain and covered acute and convalescent phases of COVID-19. The repertoires were released in a freely available public database meant as a resource for research on the immune response to SARS-CoV-2. Nearly every sample came with metadata listing a de-identified subject ID, COVID-19 status, age in years and sex. Deeply sampled blood TCRbeta repertoires from subjects exposed to, actively infected with, or recovered from COVID-19 were included in the dataset. Samples came from the ongoing ImmuneRACE study (first 160 participants) plus 1,254 subjects from 6 global collaborators. The material from the prospective study consisted of cDNA or gDNA derived from T cells, B-cell-depleted T cells, or PBMCs. Where HLA class I and class II types were available, the types were taken from metadata supplied by the sample provider, not from assay-based typing.

TCRbeta CDR3 regions were amplified from genomic DNA by means of the immunoSEQ Assay, a bias-controlled multiplex PCR. As for the original processing: Within the assay, amplification of reference gene primers was used to estimate how many nucleated cells each sample contained. To quantify the absolute abundance of each unique TCRbeta CDR3 rearrangement, sequence reads were collapsed and filtered. For each sample, productive Simpson clonality was calculated as the square root of Simpson's diversity index over productive rearrangements. TCRdb took this table from immuneACCESS and kept in-frame rearrangements with V and J called. Such tables lack part of the clones; where checked against another copy, unresolved V genes explain under half of the gap, and the rest is unexplained. V, J and clone size reflect that table, while D and trimming were determined from the DNA. The sample profile shows some 190,000 clones; approximately 79% of them were found once. The ten largest clones capture 9.5% to 15% of the sample.

The research as a whole found: The amount of clinical and demographic metadata varied by source and participant and was provided uncurated.

The TCR sequence derives from a woman in her forties or fifties with acute or convalescent COVID-19. Recombination linked TRBV28 to TRBJ1-2, with the D gene not confidently named. Sequencing was done on a sample of peripheral blood. The nucleotide sequence reads TGTGCCAGCAGTTTTTTTGAGACTCGCGGCTACACCTTC. Translated, it gives CASSFFETRGYTF.